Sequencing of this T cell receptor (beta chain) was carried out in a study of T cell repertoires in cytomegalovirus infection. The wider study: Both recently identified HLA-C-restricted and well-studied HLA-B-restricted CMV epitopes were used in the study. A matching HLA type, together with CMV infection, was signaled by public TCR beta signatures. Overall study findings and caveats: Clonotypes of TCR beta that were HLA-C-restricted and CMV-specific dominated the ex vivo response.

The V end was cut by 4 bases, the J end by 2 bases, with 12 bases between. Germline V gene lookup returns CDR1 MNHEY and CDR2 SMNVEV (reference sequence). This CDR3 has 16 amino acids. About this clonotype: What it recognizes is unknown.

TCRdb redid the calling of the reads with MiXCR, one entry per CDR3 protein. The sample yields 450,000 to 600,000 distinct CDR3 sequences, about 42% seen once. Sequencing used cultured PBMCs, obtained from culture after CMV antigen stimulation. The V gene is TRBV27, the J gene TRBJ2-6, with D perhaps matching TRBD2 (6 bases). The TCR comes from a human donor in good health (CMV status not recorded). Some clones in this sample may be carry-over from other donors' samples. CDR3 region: CASSSGRMAGANVLTF. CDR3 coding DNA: TGTGCCAGCAGTTCTGGGAGGATGGCTGGGGCCAACGTCCTGACTTTC. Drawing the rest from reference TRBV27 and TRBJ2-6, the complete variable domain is EAQVTQNPRYLITVTGKKLTVTCSQNMNHEYMSWYRQDPGLGLRQIYYSMNVEVTDKGDVPEGYKVSRKEKRNFPLILESPSPNQTSLYFCASSSGRMAGANVLTFGAGSRLTVL.